The sequence of this T cell receptor beta chain was determined in a study of blood T cell repertoires in COVID-19. Trimming left V 6 bases short and J 3 bases short, with 11 bases between. This CDR3 region has 13 residues. CDR1 is LNHDA, CDR2 SQIVND, per germline (reference sequence). Assay: immunoSEQ multiplex PCR; the TCRdb copy retains only in-frame clones and omits some. The repertoire has 190,000 or so clones, approximately 88% of them found once; the top ten carry 7.5% to 10%. This clone occurred once. The sample taken for sequencing was PBMCs or T cells enriched from blood (not recorded which). V gene TRBV19 combines with J gene TRBJ1-2, with D perhaps matching TRBD1 (5 bases). The sequence came from a woman between 18 and 29 years old who had recovered from COVID-19. The CDR3 bases are TGTGCCAGTAGCCTACAAGGGGACTATGGCTACACCTTC. This translates into CASSLQGDYGYTF. The full variable domain, rest sourced from reference TRBV19 and TRBJ1-2, is DGGITQSPKYLFRKEGQNVTLSCEQNLNHDAMYWYRQDPGQGLRLIYYSQIVNDFQKGDIAEGYSVSREKKESFPLTVTSAQKNPTAFYLCASSLQGDYGYTFGSGTRLTVV.